Below, 32 T cell receptor beta chains from the same sample are listed, as sequenced in a study of T cell repertoires in cytomegalovirus infection. From the reads, TCRdb called clonotypes with MiXCR, one entry per CDR3 protein. In the table there are 160,000 or so distinct CDR3 sequences, roughly 17% of which are singletons. Sequenced: CD8+ T cells from PBMCs. Receptor source: a human donor in good health (CMV status not recorded). Some clones in this sample may be carry-over from other donors' samples.

This chain joins TRBV7-2 and TRBJ2-3; the D gene is possibly TRBD1 (5 bases). V lost 5 bases to trimming and J lost 2 bases, with 17 bases between them. The CDR3 runs 16 residues. Germline assignment: CDR1 SGHTA and CDR2 FQGNSA. CDR3 sequence reads: CASSPQGLGTTDTQYF. DNA for the CDR3: TGTGCCAGCAGCCCCCAGGGATTGGGCACCACAGATACGCAGTATTTT.

The chain carries TRBV7-2 and TRBJ2-7; D is perhaps TRBD2 (8 bases). This CDR3 spans 15 amino acids. CDR1 and CDR2 from the germline V gene are SGHTA and FQGNSA. The V end lost 3 bases, the J end lost 8 bases, and 20 bases lay between the germline ends. CDR3 protein: CASSLPGGGPAQQYF. CDR3 in DNA: TGTGCCAGCAGCTTGCCGGGAGGGGGCCCTGCGCAGCAGTACTTC.

This clonotype was seen only a few times. The chain carries TRBV2 and TRBJ2-7, with 9 bases lining up with TRBD1. V was clipped by 5 bases and J by 7 bases; unmatched bases: 6. CDR1 is SNHLY and CDR2 is FYNNEI in the germline V gene. CDR3 length: 13 residues. CDR3 region: CASSPGTGFEQYF. DNA for the CDR3: TGTGCCAGCAGTCCCGGGACAGGGTTTGAGCAGTACTTC.

This clonotype was found a few times. The V and J genes are TRBV10-2 and TRBJ2-2; D uncertain. The CDR3 is 14 residues long. Trimming stripped 6 bases from V and 1 base from J, with 9 bases between. Per the germline V gene, CDR1 is WSHSY and CDR2 is SAAADI. The CDR3 is CASSEEMNTGELFF. The DNA for the CDR3 is TGCGCCAGCAGCGAGGAAATGAACACCGGGGAGCTGTTTTTT.

This chain connects TRBV6-2 or TRBV6-3 to TRBJ1-1; D gene unclear. Trimming removed 2 bases at V and 5 bases at J, with 12 bases between. The CDR3 runs to 14 residues. In germline, CDR1 is MNHEY, CDR2 SVGEGT. The CDR3 DNA sequence: TGTGCCAGCAGTTACGCGCCGGCGGGAACTGAAGCTTTCTTT. Its protein product is CASSYAPAGTEAFF.

This clonotype was found many times. The J gene is TRBJ1-5, the V gene TRBV27; D unresolved. Germline V gene lookup returns CDR1 MNHEY and CDR2 SMNVEV (reference sequence). There are 14 residues in the CDR3. With 3 bases removed from V and 5 bases from J, the gap between germline ends came to 11 bases. CDR3 residues: CASSFQQSHQPQHF. CDR3 DNA: TGTGCCAGCAGTTTTCAACAGTCACATCAGCCCCAGCATTTT.

V usage is TRBV7-8 and J usage is TRBJ2-1; the D is unclear. V was shortened by 1 base and J by 5 bases, with 12 bases between the two germline ends. The CDR3 is made up of 15 amino acids. Germline loops: CDR1 SGHVS, CDR2 FQNEAQ. The CDR3: CASSLVGGSNNEQFF. The CDR3 DNA reads as TGTGCCAGCAGCTTAGTGGGCGGCAGCAACAATGAGCAGTTCTTC. Together with reference TRBV7-8 and TRBJ2-1, the CDR3 gives the full variable domain: GAGVSQSPRYKVAKRGQDVALRCDPISGHVSLFWYQQALGQGPEFLTYFQNEAQLDKSGLPSDRFFAERPEGSVSTLKIQRTQQEDSAVYLCASSLVGGSNNEQFFGPGTRLTVL.

About this clonotype: One base away lies a much larger clone, so this may be a sequencing read error. The chain has TRBV7-2 and TRBJ2-7, with D tentatively TRBD1 or TRBD2 (5 bases each). The CDR3 is 14 residues long. The germline CDR1 and CDR2 sequences are SGHTA and FQGNSA. Trimming removed 7 bases at V and 4 bases at J, with 17 bases between. The CDR3 nucleotides are TGTGCCAGCACTGAGGGGCGGGCCGGATACGAGCAGTACTTC. This sequence encodes CASTEGRAGYEQYF. Full variable domain (missing parts from reference TRBV7-2 and TRBJ2-7): GAGVSQSPSNKVTEKGKDVELRCDPISGHTALYWYRQSLGQGLEFLIYFQGNSAPDKSGLPSDRFSAERTGGSVSTLTIQRTQQEDSAVYLCASTEGRAGYEQYFGPGTRLTVT.

This chain joins TRBV7-8 and TRBJ1-1; the D is unclear. V lost 6 bases, J lost 5 bases, and 10 bases lay in between. Germline values: CDR1 SGHVS, CDR2 FQNEAQ. The CDR3 loop spans 12 amino acids. As DNA, the CDR3 is TGTGCCAGCAGTTCTGGACGGACTGAAGCTTTCTTT. It specifies CASSSGRTEAFF.

The gene calls are TRBV7-9 and TRBJ1-1; no definite D call. Deletions cut 4 bases from V and 7 bases from J, with 10 bases between. This CDR3 has 12 amino acids. In germline, CDR1 is SEHNR, CDR2 FQNEAQ (reference sequence). The CDR3 loop reads CASSYFGGEAFF. The CDR3, as DNA: TGTGCCAGCAGCTATTTCGGCGGTGAAGCTTTCTTT.

The chain couples TRBV27 to TRBJ1-2, with D tentatively TRBD1 (5 bases). The CDR3 consists of 13 residues. V was trimmed by 1 base and J by 8 bases, leaving 11 bases between them. Germline loops: CDR1 MNHEY, CDR2 SMNVEV (reference sequence). In DNA form, the CDR3 reads TGTGCCAGCAGTTTATTCGGGGCGGAGGGCTACACCTTC. The encoded protein is CASSLFGAEGYTF.

This chain's CDR3 is CASSLAGTGMNTEAFF. DNA of the CDR3: TGTGCCAGCAGCTTAGCTGGGACAGGGATGAACACTGAAGCTTTCTTT. The chain recombines TRBV7-2 with TRBJ1-1, with 9 bases fitting TRBD1. Germline-derived CDR1 and CDR2 are SGHTA and FQGNSA. This CDR3 has 16 amino acids. V shed 0 bases, J shed 0 bases, and the junction held 2 bases outside the gene matches.

The gene calls are TRBV7-9 and TRBJ1-1; D unresolved. This CDR3 has 16 amino acids. CDR1 is SEHNR, CDR2 FQNEAQ, per germline (reference sequence). Between the trimmed V and J ends, which lost 4 bases and 1 base, there was a span of 16 bases. This chain's CDR3 is CASSSPLRGSNTEAFF. The CDR3 nucleotides read TGTGCCAGCAGCTCCCCCCTGCGGGGTTCGAACACTGAAGCTTTCTTT.

V gene TRBV12-3 or TRBV12-4 combines with J gene TRBJ2-1; D possibly uses TRBD1 or TRBD2 (5 bases each). The CDR3 loop spans 13 amino acids. V dropped 3 bases and J dropped 8 bases, with 11 bases sitting between them. The CDR3 is CASSFVGDHEQFF. In nucleotides, the CDR3 is TGTGCCAGCAGTTTTGTGGGGGACCATGAGCAGTTCTTC.

CDR3 sequence reads: CSVEGRGPGTNTEAFF. CDR3 in DNA: TGCAGCGTTGAAGGGAGGGGGCCGGGGACGAACACTGAAGCTTTCTTT. This rearrangement joins TRBV29-1 to TRBJ1-1; 7 bases are shared with TRBD1. CDR3 length: 16 residues. Germline V gene sequence: CDR1 SQVTM, CDR2 ANQGSEA. J lost 1 base, V lost 1 base, and 9 bases had no gene match.

At least ten counts were recorded for this clonotype. V gene TRBV12-3 or TRBV12-4 combines with J gene TRBJ2-2, with no clear D. CDR3 length equals 15 residues. Trimming cost V 4 bases and J 1 base, with 10 bases left between them. The CDR3 bases are TGTGCCAGCAGTTCCTTCTTACAGAACACCGGGGAGCTGTTTTTT. This gives the protein CASSSFLQNTGELFF.

The chain carries TRBV11-2 and TRBJ2-7; TRBD1 agrees at 8 bases. The CDR3 runs to 13 residues. The germline V gene has CDR1 SGHAT and CDR2 FQNNGV. After removal of 8 bases from V and 7 bases from J, the junction contained 10 bases not matched to a gene. CDR3 residues: CASGTGSSEEQYF. The CDR3, as DNA: TGTGCCAGCGGGACAGGTTCAAGTGAGGAGCAGTACTTC. The whole variable domain, remainder taken from reference TRBV11-2 and TRBJ2-7, is EAGVAQSPRYKIIEKRQSVAFWCNPISGHATLYWYQQILGQGPKLLIQFQNNGVVDDSQLPKDRFSAERLKGVDSTLKIQPAKLEDSAVYLCASGTGSSEEQYFGPGTRLTVT.

Written as DNA, the CDR3 is TGTGCCAGCAGCTCAAACAGGGGGGCAACTAATGAAAAACTGTTTTTT. Protein product: CASSSNRGATNEKLFF. V usage is TRBV7-9 and J usage is TRBJ1-4; 8 nucleotides match TRBD1. The CDR3 is made up of 16 amino acids. J lost 0 bases, V lost 4 bases, and 4 bases had no gene match. Germline V gene sequence: CDR1 SEHNR, CDR2 FQNEAQ (reference sequence).

The J gene is TRBJ2-1, the V gene TRBV10-3, with unresolved D. The germline V gene has CDR1 ENHRY and CDR2 SYGVKD. V lost 7 bases and J 4 bases, leaving 11 bases between the germline ends. The CDR3 is 13 residues long. The CDR3 nucleotides read TGTGCCATCACCGGTGAACTATACAATGAGCAGTTCTTC. It codes for CAITGELYNEQFF.

The chain combines TRBV28 with TRBJ2-3, with 8 bases identical to TRBD1. The CDR3 extends over 13 amino acids. Losses at the gene ends were 5 bases for V and 4 bases for J; bases not matched to a gene: 2. The V gene's germline CDR1 is MDHEN and CDR2 SYDVKM. CDR3 bases: TGTGCCAGCAGTAGGGACAGGCCAGATACGCAGTATTTT. Residues: CASSRDRPDTQYF.

The rearrangement uses TRBV6-2 or TRBV6-3 and TRBJ2-1; D is unclear. CDR1 is MNHEY, CDR2 SVGEGT, per germline. The CDR3 consists of 17 residues. V was trimmed by 5 bases and J by 4 bases, leaving 21 bases between them. CDR3 protein: CASSLTLDRVKYNEQFF. The CDR3 coding sequence is TGTGCCAGCAGTCTAACCCTTGACCGGGTAAAATACAATGAGCAGTTCTTC.

This clonotype was counted a few times. DNA for the CDR3: TGTGCCAGCAGCGCAACGGGACTAGCGGGAGTAGGAAATGAGCAGTTCTTC. It yields the protein CASSATGLAGVGNEQFF. This sequence joins TRBV7-2 and TRBJ2-1, with TRBD2 matching 14 bases. The CDR3 contains 17 residues. V trimming: 5 bases; J trimming: 7 bases; junction bases outside the gene matches: 10. Germline V CDR1 and CDR2: SGHTA, FQGNSA.

This clonotype was seen more than once but under ten times. This rearrangement joins TRBV7-2 to TRBJ2-5; TRBD2 might be the D (7 bases). The CDR3 loop spans 15 amino acids. The V and J ends lost 6 bases and 4 bases respectively, with 18 bases between them. CDR1 and CDR2 (germline): SGHTA, FQGNSA. The CDR3 sequence is CASRGAGGLGETQYF. In DNA form, the CDR3 reads TGTGCCAGCAGGGGAGCCGGGGGGCTGGGAGAGACCCAGTACTTC.

This clonotype was seen many times. The chain couples TRBV28 to TRBJ2-7; D gene uncertain. This CDR3 is 13 amino acids long. V lost 2 bases, J lost 3 bases, and 8 bases lay in between. The germline V gene has CDR1 MDHEN and CDR2 SYDVKM. The CDR3 bases are TGTGCCAGCAGTTTAAGGATCATCTACGAGCAGTACTTC. It specifies CASSLRIIYEQYF.

This clonotype was seen a handful of times. The chain employs TRBV7-9 and TRBJ2-2; D is uncertain. The V and J ends lost 1 base and 7 bases respectively, with 7 bases between them. Germline CDR1 and CDR2: SEHNR and FQNEAQ (reference sequence). The CDR3 covers 13 residues. The CDR3 protein is CASSLVADGELFF. DNA of the CDR3: TGTGCCAGCAGCTTAGTGGCAGACGGGGAGCTGTTTTTT.

This clonotype was seen a handful of times. The rearrangement links TRBV6-6 to TRBJ2-1; 7 bases are shared with TRBD1. CDR1 and CDR2 from the germline V gene are MNHNY and SVGAGI (reference sequence). V trimming: 5 bases; J trimming: 2 bases; junction bases outside the gene matches: 9. This CDR3 has 16 amino acids. For the CDR3, the DNA is TGTGCCAGCAGTAACTACAGGGGAGTCACCTACAATGAGCAGTTCTTC. Its translation: CASSNYRGVTYNEQFF.

This clonotype turned up a few times. The chain joins TRBV6-2 or TRBV6-3 to TRBJ2-4, with 11 bases lining up with TRBD1. Germline V gene data show CDR1 as MNHEY and CDR2 as SVGEGT. The CDR3 has 13 amino acids. The V and J ends lost 5 bases and 8 bases, in that order; junction bases with no gene match: 2. The CDR3 here is CASSMDRGHIQYF. Written as DNA, the CDR3 is TGTGCCAGCAGTATGGACAGGGGGCACATTCAGTACTTC.

This clonotype appeared a few times. The genes are TRBV7-2 and TRBJ1-4; no reliable D call. This CDR3 region has 15 residues. CDR1 is SGHTA and CDR2 is FQGNSA in the germline V gene. Trimming removed 5 bases from V and 2 bases from J, with 12 bases in between. Here the CDR3 DNA reads TGTGCCAGCAGCGACTACAGAAGTACTAATGAAAAACTGTTTTTT. The encoded protein is CASSDYRSTNEKLFF.

This chain connects TRBV2 to TRBJ2-1; D gene unclear. The V and J ends lost 4 bases and 0 bases respectively, with 16 bases between them. The CDR3 contains 17 residues. Germline V CDR1 and CDR2: SNHLY, FYNNEI. The CDR3 DNA follows: TGTGCCAGCAGTGGTCCCAAAGGGCTTAGCTCCTACAATGAGCAGTTCTTC. Translating it yields CASSGPKGLSSYNEQFF.

On this clonotype: An end of the junction differs from the germline gene, which may be a read error. V usage is TRBV7-3 and J usage is TRBJ2-1, with 7 positions matching TRBD1. The CDR3 contains 13 residues. CDR1 SGHTA and CDR2 FQGTGA come from the germline V gene. CDR3 in DNA: TGTGCCAGCAGCTTCCGGGACAGCCCCTTCCCAATCTTC. Translation: CASSFRDSPFPIF.

V usage is TRBV27 and J usage is TRBJ1-1, with no clear D. Germline V gene lookup returns CDR1 MNHEY and CDR2 SMNVEV (reference sequence). Trimming took off 2 bases at V and 5 bases at J, with 9 bases between the two ends. The CDR3 is 13 residues long. DNA for the CDR3: TGTGCCAGCAGTTTAGGTCGACCGACTGAAGCTTTCTTT. Amino acids: CASSLGRPTEAFF.

There are many counts of this clonotype. The chain joins TRBV4-1 to TRBJ2-7, with 7 bases identical to TRBD1. Trimming cost V 0 bases and J 3 bases; bases outside gene matches: 5. The CDR3 sequence is 15 residues long. Germline V gives CDR1 MGHRA, CDR2 YSYEKL. The CDR3 region is CASSQEQGKGYEQYF. The CDR3 coding sequence is TGCGCCAGCAGCCAAGAACAGGGGAAGGGCTACGAGCAGTACTTC.